This T cell receptor (beta chain) was captured by sequencing in a study of cytomegalovirus exposure and HLA in healthy donors. As for the study in general: Drawn from HLA-typed donors, 80 million to 95 million unique TCRs were held in an early data release. Most donors, around 81% of 398 genotyped, fell in the Caucasian-associated ancestry cluster. Findings and limits, study-wide: For most subjects, TCR beta sequences were reported to predict HLA-A and HLA-B alleles with accuracy. Association with HLA alleles at 0.05 false discovery rate was found for 16,951 TCR beta sequences in a later analysis.

PCR involved 60 Vbeta and 13 Jbeta primers. Produced via immunoSEQ multiplex PCR; TCRdb's table is partial and in-frame only. The sample consists of about 200,000 clones, around four fifths of them appearing once. V was pared by 2 bases and J by 13 bases, with 6 bases between. Germline V gene sequence: CDR1 MDHEN, CDR2 SYDVKM. This CDR3 has 11 amino acids. To note about this clone: Its specificity is unknown.

The V and J genes are TRBV28 and TRBJ1-6; D remains ambiguous. Material: PBMCs. This receptor was taken from a woman between 40 and 50 years old in good health and CMV-seronegative. This CDR3 reads CASSLRGPLHF. The CDR3 nucleotides read TGTGCCAGCAGTTTAAGAGGGCCCCTCCACTTT.